Included here is one T cell receptor beta chain sequence, with context. This sample is part of a study of blood T cell repertoires in COVID-19. In the authors' workflow: For nucleated cells, counts were estimated from reference gene primer amplification. Assay used: immunoSEQ multiplex PCR; TCRdb lists only in-frame clones, some missing. V, J and clone size reflect that table, while D and trimming were determined from the DNA. The table records more than 110,000 clones, about 80% of them present only once. The sample comprised peripheral blood. The sequence came from a human donor in a cohort sampled during active COVID-19.

CDR3 nucleotides: TGTGCCAGCAGCTTATTAACAGGGGGCCCGGCCGGGGAGCTGTTTTTT. It encodes CASSLLTGGPAGELFF. The V call is TRBV9, the J call TRBJ2-2, with TRBD1 matching over 9 bases. CDR3 size: 16 residues. V was pared by 4 bases and J by 6 bases, with 10 bases of the junction left unmatched. Per the germline V gene, CDR1 is SGDLS and CDR2 is YYNGEE. Variable domain in full (rest from reference TRBV9 and TRBJ2-2): DSGVTQTPKHLITATGQRVTLRCSPRSGDLSVYWYQQSLDQGLQFLIQYYNGEERAKGNILERFSAQQFPDLHSELNLSSLELGDSALYFCASSLLTGGPAGELFFGEGSRLTVL.